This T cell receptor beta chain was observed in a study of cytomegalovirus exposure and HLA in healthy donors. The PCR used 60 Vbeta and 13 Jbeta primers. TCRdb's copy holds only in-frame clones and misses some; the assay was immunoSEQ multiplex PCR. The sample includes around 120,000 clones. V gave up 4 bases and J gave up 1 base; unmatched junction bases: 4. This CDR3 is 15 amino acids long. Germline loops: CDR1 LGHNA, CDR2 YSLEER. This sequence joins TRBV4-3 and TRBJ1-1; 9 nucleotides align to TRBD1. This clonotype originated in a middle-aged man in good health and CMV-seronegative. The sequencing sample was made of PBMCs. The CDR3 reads CASSPTTGGNTEAFF. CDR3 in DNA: TGCGCCAGCAGCCCAACGACAGGGGGGAACACTGAAGCTTTCTTT.